The clone carrying this TCR beta chain appeared once. Its antigen is not identified. This record comes from a study of identical twins. TCRdb fed the 5' RACE reads into MiXCR, producing one record per CDR3 protein. The sample consists of 1.5 million to 2 million distinct CDR3 sequences, 32% of them appearing once. Study-level findings and limits: Less excess twin sharing appeared in beta out-of-frame sequences. Some out-of-frame alpha sequences were shared by twins, and these showed excess low generation probability. Invariant MAIT and iNKT cells are populations that could partly confound zero-insertion analyses.

V was shortened by 3 bases and J by 1 base, with 9 bases between the two germline ends. CDR3 size: 14 residues. From germline, CDR1 is SGHAT and CDR2 FQNNGV. V gene TRBV11-2 combines with J gene TRBJ1-1; D possibly corresponds to TRBD1 (5 bases). This TCR came from a newborn girl in good health. The sequencing sample was made of cord blood. CDR3 DNA: TGTGCCAGCAGCTTCAGGGAGAGGAACACTGAAGCTTTCTTT. Its protein product is CASSFRERNTEAFF.